Each of the 22 T cell receptor beta chains below was sequenced from the same sample in a study of cytomegalovirus exposure and HLA in healthy donors. The PCR used 60 Vbeta and 13 Jbeta primers. The method was immunoSEQ multiplex PCR; TCRdb's version includes in-frame clones alone and lacks a portion of them. The sample lists over 85,000 clones, 73% occurring once. The sample comprised PBMCs. The receptors derive from a man aged 35 to 55 in good health and CMV-seronegative.

This clone was seen only a few times. The chain uses TRBV5-1 and TRBJ2-1; 8 nucleotides match TRBD1. The CDR3 runs to 13 residues. The ends lost 4 bases at V and 7 bases at J; junction bases unmatched: 4. Germline V gene data show CDR1 as SGHRS and CDR2 as YFSETQ. The CDR3 DNA sequence: TGCGCCAGCAGCCGCAGGGGGCCGAATGAGCAGTTCTTC. Residues: CASSRRGPNEQFF.

This chain links TRBV23-1 with TRBJ1-2, with a tentative D call TRBD1 (5 bases). TRBV23-1 is reported as an ORF; its role is uncertain. CDR3 size: 13 residues. V gave up 8 bases and J gave up 1 base, with 11 bases separating them. CDR3 sequence (DNA): TGCGCCAGCCCGCTCACAGGTAACTATGGCTACACCTTC. Protein: CASPLTGNYGYTF.

In nucleotides, the CDR3 is TGTGCCAGCAAGTTTTCAGGGGACTATGGCTACACCTTC. It specifies CASKFSGDYGYTF. This chain links TRBV11-2 with TRBJ1-2; D might be TRBD1 (6 bases). There are 13 residues in the CDR3. V was clipped by 7 bases and J by 3 bases, with 12 bases between them. Germline assignment: CDR1 SGHAT and CDR2 FQNNGV.

This clone has more than one count but fewer than ten. The chain employs TRBV6-1 and TRBJ1-3; 7 positions agree with TRBD1. J was trimmed by 1 base and V by 2 bases; bases with no gene match: 5. Germline V gene lookup returns CDR1 MNHNS and CDR2 SASEGT. The CDR3 runs 16 residues. CDR3 in DNA: TGTGCCAGCAGTGAATGGGGGACAGATTCTGGAAACACCATATATTTT. Residues: CASSEWGTDSGNTIYF.

This chain links TRBV9 with TRBJ2-2, with D possibly being TRBD2 (5 bases). Germline loops: CDR1 SGDLS, CDR2 YYNGEE. The germline V and J ends were trimmed by 1 base and 8 bases, with 9 bases remaining between them. The CDR3 extends over 13 amino acids. CDR3 protein: CASSVRGPGELFF. CDR3 in DNA: TGTGCCAGCAGCGTACGAGGGCCTGGGGAGCTGTTTTTT.

The rearrangement joins TRBV19 to TRBJ2-7; D is ambiguous. The CDR3 is 14 residues long. Per the germline V gene, CDR1 is LNHDA and CDR2 is SQIVND (reference sequence). Trimming left V 2 bases short and J 4 bases short, with 12 bases between. CDR3 region: CASSIMNSAYEQYF. In DNA, the CDR3 is TGTGCCAGTAGTATAATGAATAGTGCGTACGAGCAGTACTTC. Together with reference TRBV19 and TRBJ2-7, the CDR3 gives the full variable domain: DGGITQSPKYLFRKEGQNVTLSCEQNLNHDAMYWYRQDPGQGLRLIYYSQIVNDFQKGDIAEGYSVSREKKESFPLTVTSAQKNPTAFYLCASSIMNSAYEQYFGPGTRLTVT.

This chain connects TRBV5-1 to TRBJ2-7; maybe TRBD2 (6 bases). The CDR3 is 14 residues long. The germline CDR1 and CDR2 sequences are SGHRS and YFSETQ. V gave up 0 bases and J gave up 6 bases, with 13 bases separating them. CDR3 sequence reads: CASSLETGAGEQYF. The CDR3 DNA reads TGCGCCAGCAGCTTGGAAACAGGAGCGGGCGAGCAGTACTTC.

This clone was seen a few times. The germline gene is not matched at one end of the junction; a read error may be the cause. The chain links TRBV2 to TRBJ2-1; 7 positions match TRBD2. CDR3 length equals 14 residues. CDR1 is SNHLY and CDR2 is FYNNEI in the germline V gene. DNA of the CDR3: TGTGCCAGCAGTGAGGAGCGGGGCTACTATGAGCAGTTCTTC. Translating gives CASSEERGYYEQFF.

The chain recombines TRBV6-5 with TRBJ2-5; D ambiguous. V lost 0 bases to trimming and J lost 5 bases, with 13 bases between them. The CDR3 has 15 residues. Germline CDR1 and CDR2: MNHEY and SVGAGI. DNA of the CDR3: TGTGCCAGCAGTTACTCTGCAGGCGCCCTGGAGACCCAGTACTTC. Amino acid sequence: CASSYSAGALETQYF.

With regard to this clone: At the DNA level, this CDR3 is encoded by other sequences in the same sample as well. The chain carries TRBV5-6 and TRBJ2-1; 7 bases map to TRBD1. CDR1 is SGHDT and CDR2 is YYEEEE in the germline V gene. The V gene end was trimmed by 1 base and the J gene end by 4 bases; junction bases not matched to a gene: 8. This CDR3 contains 16 residues. The CDR3 protein is CASSLTGANLYNEQFF. DNA for the CDR3: TGTGCCAGCAGCTTGACAGGGGCGAACCTTTACAATGAGCAGTTCTTC.

The rearrangement joins TRBV6-1 to TRBJ2-1; 9 bases fit TRBD2. The germline V gene has CDR1 MNHNS and CDR2 SASEGT. The J segment lost 4 bases and the V segment lost 6 bases, leaving 7 bases of the junction unmatched. This CDR3 is built from 15 residues. CDR3 DNA sequence: TGTGCCAGCAGAACGGGACTAGCCGGGTACAATGAGCAGTTCTTC. It codes for CASRTGLAGYNEQFF.

The chain employs TRBV4-2 and TRBJ2-2, with TRBD2 matching 14 bases. The CDR3 is made up of 18 amino acids. CDR1 is LGHNA, CDR2 YNFKEQ, per germline. The ends lost 3 bases at V and 1 base at J; junction bases unmatched: 4. This CDR3 reads CASSQGLAGDRNTGELFF. Here the CDR3 DNA reads TGTGCCAGCAGCCAGGGACTAGCGGGGGACCGGAACACCGGGGAGCTGTTTTTT.

This rearrangement joins TRBV5-6 to TRBJ1-5; possible D gene TRBD1, 6 bases. CDR3 length equals 19 residues. The germline gives CDR1 SGHDT, CDR2 YYEEEE. V lost 4 bases and J 7 bases, leaving 30 bases between the germline ends. The CDR3 coding sequence is TGTGCCAGCAGCCAATTCGCAGGGATCTCTATCTTAGGGGGACAGCCCCAGCATTTT. This translates into CASSQFAGISILGGQPQHF.

The chain joins TRBV4-3 to TRBJ2-3; the match to TRBD1 covers 7 bases. The CDR3 contains 14 residues. The V gene end was trimmed by 3 bases and the J gene end by 0 bases; junction bases not matched to a gene: 0. CDR1 LGHNA and CDR2 YSLEER come from the germline V gene. CDR3 nucleotide sequence: TGCGCCAGCAGCCACAGGGGGAGCACAGATACGCAGTATTTT. Residues: CASSHRGSTDTQYF.

The genes are TRBV18 and TRBJ1-4; unclear D gene. The germline CDR1 and CDR2 sequences are KGHSH and LQKENI. V was clipped by 2 bases and J by 4 bases, with 8 bases between them. This CDR3 has 14 amino acids. The CDR3 region is CASSPGQINEKLFF. The CDR3 nucleotides are TGTGCCAGCTCACCAGGCCAGATTAATGAAAAACTGTTTTTT.

The chain employs TRBV16 and TRBJ2-5; possible D gene TRBD2, 6 bases. Germline V CDR1 and CDR2: KGHSY, FQNENV. V lost 8 bases to trimming and J lost 2 bases, with 18 bases between them. The CDR3 covers 15 residues. Written as DNA, the CDR3 is TGTGCCAGCCGCGACCTGGGAGGCCTGCAAGAGACCCAGTACTTC. It encodes CASRDLGGLQETQYF.

The rearrangement uses TRBV6-6 and TRBJ1-1, with a possible D match to TRBD1 (5 bases). The germline V gene encodes CDR1 MNHNY and CDR2 SVGAGI (reference sequence). The CDR3 extends over 14 amino acids. V was cut by 2 bases and J by 11 bases, with 18 bases left in between. This CDR3 is CASSYIREGELAFF. DNA for the CDR3: TGTGCCAGCAGTTACATACGAGAAGGGGAACTGGCTTTCTTT.

The V and J genes are TRBV9 and TRBJ1-2; maybe TRBD1 (5 bases). The CDR3 extends over 14 amino acids. With 4 bases removed from V and 6 bases from J, the gap between germline ends came to 16 bases. Looked up from germline, CDR1 is SGDLS and CDR2 is YYNGEE. The CDR3 coding sequence is TGTGCCAGCAGCCCCGGGGGTCTGCGGGATGGCTACACCTTC. Protein product: CASSPGGLRDGYTF.

CDR3 amino acids: CASSWGQGRGEQYF. In nucleotides, the CDR3 is TGCGCCAGCAGCTGGGGACAGGGTAGAGGGGAGCAGTACTTC. The chain uses TRBV5-1 and TRBJ2-7, with 9 bases aligning to TRBD1. Trimming cost V 3 bases and J 7 bases; bases outside gene matches: 8. The CDR3 contains 14 residues. Germline CDR1 and CDR2: SGHRS and YFSETQ.

This chain links TRBV9 with TRBJ2-1; D is possibly TRBD2 (5 bases). Trimming removed 1 base from V and 3 bases from J, with 11 bases in between. This CDR3 is 15 amino acids long. Germline lookup yields CDR1 SGDLS and CDR2 YYNGEE. The CDR3 DNA reads as TGTGCCAGCAGCGTATCACTAGATGACTACAATGAGCAGTTCTTC. It codes for CASSVSLDDYNEQFF.

J is TRBJ1-3 and V is TRBV28; TRBD1 matches at 7 bases. With V trimmed by 6 bases and J by 2 bases, 7 bases remained unmatched. The CDR3 is made up of 15 amino acids. In germline, CDR1 is MDHEN, CDR2 SYDVKM. This chain's CDR3 is CASRSDRVPGNTIYF. The CDR3 DNA reads TGTGCCAGCAGATCAGACAGGGTCCCTGGAAACACCATATATTTT.

As for this clone: Other DNA sequences of this sample code for an identical CDR3. The CDR3: CASSHDRGNQPQHF. DNA of the CDR3: TGTGCCAGCAGCCATGACAGGGGCAATCAGCCCCAGCATTTT. The chain couples TRBV4-2 to TRBJ1-5; 7 bases match TRBD1. This CDR3 is built from 14 residues. Germline V gene lookup returns CDR1 LGHNA and CDR2 YNFKEQ. The ends lost 3 bases at V and 2 bases at J; junction bases unmatched: 1.